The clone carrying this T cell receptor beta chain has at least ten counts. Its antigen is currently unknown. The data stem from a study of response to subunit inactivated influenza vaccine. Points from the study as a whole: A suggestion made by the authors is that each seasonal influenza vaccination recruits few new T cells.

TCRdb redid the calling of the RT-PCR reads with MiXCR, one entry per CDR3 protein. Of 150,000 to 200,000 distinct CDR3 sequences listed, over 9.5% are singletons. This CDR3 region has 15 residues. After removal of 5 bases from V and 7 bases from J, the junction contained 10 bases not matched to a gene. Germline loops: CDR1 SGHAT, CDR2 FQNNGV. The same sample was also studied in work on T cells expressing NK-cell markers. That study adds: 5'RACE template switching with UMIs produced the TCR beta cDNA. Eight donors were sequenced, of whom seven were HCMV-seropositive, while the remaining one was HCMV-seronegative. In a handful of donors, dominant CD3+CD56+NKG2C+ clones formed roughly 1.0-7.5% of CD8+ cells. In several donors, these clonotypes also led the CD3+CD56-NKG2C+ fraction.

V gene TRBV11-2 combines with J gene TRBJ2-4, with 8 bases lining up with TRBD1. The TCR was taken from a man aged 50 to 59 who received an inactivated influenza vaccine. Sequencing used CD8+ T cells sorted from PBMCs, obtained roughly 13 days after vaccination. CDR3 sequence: CASSLGQGLGNIQYF. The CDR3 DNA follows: TGTGCCAGCAGCCTCGGACAGGGTTTAGGGAACATTCAGTACTTC. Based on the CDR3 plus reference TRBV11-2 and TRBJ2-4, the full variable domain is EAGVAQSPRYKIIEKRQSVAFWCNPISGHATLYWYQQILGQGPKLLIQFQNNGVVDDSQLPKDRFSAERLKGVDSTLKIQPAKLEDSAVYLCASSLGQGLGNIQYFGAGTRLSVL.